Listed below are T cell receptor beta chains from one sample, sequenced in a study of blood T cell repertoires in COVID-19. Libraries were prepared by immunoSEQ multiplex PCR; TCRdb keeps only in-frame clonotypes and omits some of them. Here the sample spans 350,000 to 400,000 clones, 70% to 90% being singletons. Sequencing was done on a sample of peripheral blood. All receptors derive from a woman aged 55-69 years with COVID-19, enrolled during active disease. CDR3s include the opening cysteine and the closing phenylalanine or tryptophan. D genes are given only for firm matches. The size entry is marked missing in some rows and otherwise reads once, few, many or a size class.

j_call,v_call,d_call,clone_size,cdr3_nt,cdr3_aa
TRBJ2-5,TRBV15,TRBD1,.,TGTGCCACCAGCAGGGGGGACCGGGACAGGGTGTGGGAGACCCAGTACTTC,CATSRGDRDRVWETQYF
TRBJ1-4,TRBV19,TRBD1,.,TGTGCCAGTAGTAAAGACAGGGGAACAACTAATGAAAAACTGTTTTTT,CASSKDRGTTNEKLFF
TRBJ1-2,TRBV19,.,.,TGTGCCAGTAGTACCTGGGGACTTTCGAACTATGGCTACACCTTC,CASSTWGLSNYGYTF
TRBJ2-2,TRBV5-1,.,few,TGCGCCAGCAGGGGGAGCGCGAACACCGGGGAGCTGTTTTTT,CASRGSANTGELFF
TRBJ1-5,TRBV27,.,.,TGTGCCAGCAGTTTAGGACATATGCTTAATCAGCCCCAGCATTTT,CASSLGHMLNQPQHF
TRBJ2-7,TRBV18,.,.,TGTGCCAGCTCAGAAGGACAGTTCCCCTACGAGCAGTACTTC,CASSEGQFPYEQYF
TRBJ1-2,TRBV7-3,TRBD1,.,TGTGCCAGCACCCGACAGGGGGCTGGAGGCTACACCTTC,CASTRQGAGGYTF
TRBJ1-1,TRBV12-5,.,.,TGTGCTAGTGGTTTGGCAGGGGTGAACACTGAAGCTTTCTTT,CASGLAGVNTEAFF
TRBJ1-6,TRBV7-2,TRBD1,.,TGTGCCAGCACCGCAAGACAGGGTAGAGGTTCACCCCTCCACTTT,CASTARQGRGSPLHF
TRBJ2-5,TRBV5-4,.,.,TGTGCCAGCAGCTTGGTTCGGCAGGGGCAAGAGACCCAGTACTTC,CASSLVRQGQETQYF
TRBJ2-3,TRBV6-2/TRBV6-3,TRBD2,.,TGTGCCAGCAGTTACTGGCGGGGGGGTTCCACAGATACGCAGTATTTT,CASSYWRGGSTDTQYF
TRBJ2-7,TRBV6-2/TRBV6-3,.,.,TGTGCCAGCAGCTTACTATACGGGGAAGAGCAGTACTTC,CASSLLYGEEQYF
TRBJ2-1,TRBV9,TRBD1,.,TGTGCCAGCAGCGTGACAGGGGTCGGGGTATCCTACAATGAGCAGTTCTTC,CASSVTGVGVSYNEQFF
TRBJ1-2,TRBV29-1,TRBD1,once,TGCAGCGCTATACCGGGACAGGTGGCAGGCGGCTACACCTTC,CSAIPGQVAGGYTF
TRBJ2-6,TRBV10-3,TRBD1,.,TGTGCCATCAGTGAACAGGGGAACTCTGGGGCCAACGTCCTGACTTTC,CAISEQGNSGANVLTF
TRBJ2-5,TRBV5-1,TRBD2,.,TGCGCCAGCAGCTCGGGGGGGGCCGCAGAGACCCAGTACTTC,CASSSGGAAETQYF
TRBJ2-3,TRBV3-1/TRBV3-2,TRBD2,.,TGTGCCAGCAGCCGCAGCGGGGGGGCTGGAGATACGCAGTATTTT,CASSRSGGAGDTQYF
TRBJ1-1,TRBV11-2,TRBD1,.,TGTGCCAGCAGCTTAGGGCAGGGGGAATTCGGTTTCTTT,CASSLGQGEFGFF
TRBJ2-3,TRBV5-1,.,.,TGCGCCAGCAGCTTGGGACTTGGAGGGACAGATACGCAGTATTTT,CASSLGLGGTDTQYF
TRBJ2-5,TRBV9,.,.,TGTGCCAGCAGCGTAGCGGGGGTAGGGGAGACCCAGTACTTC,CASSVAGVGETQYF
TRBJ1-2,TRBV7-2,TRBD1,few,TGTGCCAGCAGCCTCGGGACAGGGGATGGCTACACCTTC,CASSLGTGDGYTF
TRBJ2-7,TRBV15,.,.,TGTGCCACCAGGGACGGGAGCTCCTACGAGCAGTACTTC,CATRDGSSYEQYF
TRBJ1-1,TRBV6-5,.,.,TGTGCCAGCAGTCCAACCTCTTACAGGGAAGTTTATGCTTTCTTT,CASSPTSYREVYAFF
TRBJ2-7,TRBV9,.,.,TGTGCCAGCAGCGTAGGACGGGAGAGTTACGAGCAGTACTTC,CASSVGRESYEQYF
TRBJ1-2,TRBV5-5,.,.,TGTGCCAGCTCACAACCCGTGCAGGATGGCTATGGCTACACCTTC,CASSQPVQDGYGYTF
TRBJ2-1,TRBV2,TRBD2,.,TGTGCCAGCACCCTCGACGGACTAGGGAACCGATGGAATGAGCAGTTCTTC,CASTLDGLGNRWNEQFF
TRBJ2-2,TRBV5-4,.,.,TGTGCCAGCAGCTTGGCACTCACCGGGGAGCTGTTTTTT,CASSLALTGELFF
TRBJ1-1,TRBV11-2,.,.,TGTGCCAGCAGCTTCCAGGGTAGAGCTTTCTTT,CASSFQGRAFF
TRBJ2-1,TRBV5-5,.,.,TGTGCCAGCAGCTGGGACAATGGGTACTACAATGAGCAGTTCTTC,CASSWDNGYYNEQFF
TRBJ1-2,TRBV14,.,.,TGTGCCAGCAGCCAAAACACAGCAAATCGTAACTATGGCTACACCTTC,CASSQNTANRNYGYTF
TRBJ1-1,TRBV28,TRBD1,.,TGTGCCAGCAGCACCTCAGGGGGGAGCAGAGAAGCTTTCTTT,CASSTSGGSREAFF
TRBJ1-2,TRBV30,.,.,TGTGCCTGGAGTCCGGACAGACTCACTAACTATGGCTACACCTTC,CAWSPDRLTNYGYTF
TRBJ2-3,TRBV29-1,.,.,TGCAGCGTCGGTGGGCCCACAGATACGCAGTATTTT,CSVGGPTDTQYF
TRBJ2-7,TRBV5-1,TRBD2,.,TGCGCCAGCAGCTTGTCGGCGGGGGGATACGAGCAGTACTTC,CASSLSAGGYEQYF
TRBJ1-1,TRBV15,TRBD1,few,TGTGCCACCAGCAGAGATCAATTTGGACAGGAGAACACTGAAGCTTTCTTT,CATSRDQFGQENTEAFF
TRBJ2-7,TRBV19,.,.,TGTGCCAGTAGTATGGGATTGGGACTGTACGAGCAGTACTTC,CASSMGLGLYEQYF
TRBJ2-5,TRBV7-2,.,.,TGTGCCAGCAGCTTAGCCTTAGGTTCCAGGGGCGGAGAGACCCAGTACTTC,CASSLALGSRGGETQYF
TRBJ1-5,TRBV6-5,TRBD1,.,TGTGCCAGCAGTCCGCAGGGGGCGCTTCCTCAGCCCCAGCATTTT,CASSPQGALPQPQHF
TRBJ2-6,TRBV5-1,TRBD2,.,TGCGCCAGCAGCTTGACTAGCGGGGGGGCAGCCGGGGCCAACGTCCTGACTTTC,CASSLTSGGAAGANVLTF
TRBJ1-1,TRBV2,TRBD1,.,TGTGCCAGCAGTGAGGACAGGGCCACTGAAGCTTTCTTT,CASSEDRATEAFF
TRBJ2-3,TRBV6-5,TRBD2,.,TGTGCCAGCAGTTACTTCGCGGGGGGACCCACAGATACGCAGTATTTT,CASSYFAGGPTDTQYF
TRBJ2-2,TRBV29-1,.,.,TGCAGCGGACAGTCCGCGAACACCGGGGAGCTGTTTTTT,CSGQSANTGELFF
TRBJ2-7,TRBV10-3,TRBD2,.,TGTGCCATCAGTTTTGGGACTAGCGAGGAGCAGTACTTC,CAISFGTSEEQYF
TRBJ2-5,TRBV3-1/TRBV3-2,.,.,TGTGCCAGCAGCCAAGTGGGAGGCGGGGACGGGACCCAGTACTTC,CASSQVGGGDGTQYF